This TCR beta chain was found in a study of cytomegalovirus exposure and HLA in healthy donors. Nominally healthy donors were sampled, though unrecorded immune exposures were likely. The PCR used 60 Vbeta and 13 Jbeta primers. The method was immunoSEQ multiplex PCR; TCRdb's version includes in-frame clones alone and lacks a portion of them. This table holds about 140,000 clones, about three quarters found once. In the case of this clone: Its antigen is undetermined.

Study-level points and caveats: Later, an analysis showed that TCR beta chains associated with HLA were more clonally expanded than others that were equally common.

The receptor was derived from a man aged 40-49 years in good health and CMV-seronegative. The sample was PBMCs.

The CDR3 protein is CATAGLASYNEQFF. The CDR3 DNA sequence: TGTGCCACCGCGGGACTAGCGTCCTACAATGAGCAGTTCTTC. This chain links TRBV15 with TRBJ2-1, with TRBD2 matching 10 bases. Germline loops: CDR1 LNHNV, CDR2 YYDKDF (reference sequence). The CDR3 totals 14 residues. J gave up 1 base and V 8 bases, and 2 bases lay outside the gene matches.